This T cell receptor beta chain emerged from a study of cytomegalovirus exposure and HLA in healthy donors. Study-wide context: Assignment to the Caucasian-associated ancestry cluster applied to around 76% of the approximately 370 genotyped donors.

Study-wide results and limits: Common viral pathogens (according to a later analysis) appeared linked to several of the most significant clusters.

V lost 5 bases and J lost 5; bases outside the gene matches: 10. This CDR3 contains 16 residues. The germline CDR1 and CDR2 sequences are LNHDA and SQIVND (reference sequence). Points on this clone: Its antigen is unidentified.

The PCR used 60 Vbeta and 13 Jbeta primers. Sequencing was performed with immunoSEQ multiplex PCR; in TCRdb, only in-frame clones are kept and a portion is missing. Among about 120,000 clones listed, around 78% were seen once. The chain links TRBV19 to TRBJ2-1; 9 positions match TRBD2. The TCR was taken from a woman between 25 and 40 years old in good health and CMV-seronegative. Sequencing input: PBMCs. The CDR3 is CASSPRAGGLDNEQFF. The CDR3 nucleotides read TGTGCCAGTAGTCCCCGCGCGGGGGGGTTAGACAATGAGCAGTTCTTC.